The clone carrying this TCR beta chain was observed many times. Its antigen is unknown. This sample was taken from a study of T cells in Graves' hyperthyroidism and ophthalmopathy. About the research overall: Peripheral blood was collected at initial diagnosis, before any treatment. Findings and caveats of the study: Model output signaled ophthalmopathy a median about 6.3 months ahead of onset.

Trimming pared 4 bases from V and 4 bases from J, leaving 4 bases between. This CDR3 has 11 amino acids. The germline gives CDR1 MNHNS, CDR2 SASEGT. The CDR3 regions of TCR beta were amplified from RNA transcripts. In the first-round RT-PCR of the TCR CDR3, the HTBI primer set was used. TCRdb analysed the multiplex PCR reads with MiXCR anew, one entry per CDR3 protein. Here the sample spans around 620,000 distinct CDR3 sequences, over 12% being singletons. The cohort's ophthalmopathy patients, a group with duration under 3 months, had a Clinical Activity Score of at least 3 and a NOSPECS grade of at least 4. Exclusion of patients followed from uncontrolled infection, other autoimmune disease, pregnancy or lactation.

This rearrangement joins TRBV6-1 to TRBJ1-2; the D is unclear. The TCR comes from a young woman with Graves' ophthalmopathy. The sample taken for sequencing was blood. The CDR3, as DNA: TGTGCCAGCAGTGCGGGCTATGGCTACACCTTC. This sequence encodes CASSAGYGYTF.